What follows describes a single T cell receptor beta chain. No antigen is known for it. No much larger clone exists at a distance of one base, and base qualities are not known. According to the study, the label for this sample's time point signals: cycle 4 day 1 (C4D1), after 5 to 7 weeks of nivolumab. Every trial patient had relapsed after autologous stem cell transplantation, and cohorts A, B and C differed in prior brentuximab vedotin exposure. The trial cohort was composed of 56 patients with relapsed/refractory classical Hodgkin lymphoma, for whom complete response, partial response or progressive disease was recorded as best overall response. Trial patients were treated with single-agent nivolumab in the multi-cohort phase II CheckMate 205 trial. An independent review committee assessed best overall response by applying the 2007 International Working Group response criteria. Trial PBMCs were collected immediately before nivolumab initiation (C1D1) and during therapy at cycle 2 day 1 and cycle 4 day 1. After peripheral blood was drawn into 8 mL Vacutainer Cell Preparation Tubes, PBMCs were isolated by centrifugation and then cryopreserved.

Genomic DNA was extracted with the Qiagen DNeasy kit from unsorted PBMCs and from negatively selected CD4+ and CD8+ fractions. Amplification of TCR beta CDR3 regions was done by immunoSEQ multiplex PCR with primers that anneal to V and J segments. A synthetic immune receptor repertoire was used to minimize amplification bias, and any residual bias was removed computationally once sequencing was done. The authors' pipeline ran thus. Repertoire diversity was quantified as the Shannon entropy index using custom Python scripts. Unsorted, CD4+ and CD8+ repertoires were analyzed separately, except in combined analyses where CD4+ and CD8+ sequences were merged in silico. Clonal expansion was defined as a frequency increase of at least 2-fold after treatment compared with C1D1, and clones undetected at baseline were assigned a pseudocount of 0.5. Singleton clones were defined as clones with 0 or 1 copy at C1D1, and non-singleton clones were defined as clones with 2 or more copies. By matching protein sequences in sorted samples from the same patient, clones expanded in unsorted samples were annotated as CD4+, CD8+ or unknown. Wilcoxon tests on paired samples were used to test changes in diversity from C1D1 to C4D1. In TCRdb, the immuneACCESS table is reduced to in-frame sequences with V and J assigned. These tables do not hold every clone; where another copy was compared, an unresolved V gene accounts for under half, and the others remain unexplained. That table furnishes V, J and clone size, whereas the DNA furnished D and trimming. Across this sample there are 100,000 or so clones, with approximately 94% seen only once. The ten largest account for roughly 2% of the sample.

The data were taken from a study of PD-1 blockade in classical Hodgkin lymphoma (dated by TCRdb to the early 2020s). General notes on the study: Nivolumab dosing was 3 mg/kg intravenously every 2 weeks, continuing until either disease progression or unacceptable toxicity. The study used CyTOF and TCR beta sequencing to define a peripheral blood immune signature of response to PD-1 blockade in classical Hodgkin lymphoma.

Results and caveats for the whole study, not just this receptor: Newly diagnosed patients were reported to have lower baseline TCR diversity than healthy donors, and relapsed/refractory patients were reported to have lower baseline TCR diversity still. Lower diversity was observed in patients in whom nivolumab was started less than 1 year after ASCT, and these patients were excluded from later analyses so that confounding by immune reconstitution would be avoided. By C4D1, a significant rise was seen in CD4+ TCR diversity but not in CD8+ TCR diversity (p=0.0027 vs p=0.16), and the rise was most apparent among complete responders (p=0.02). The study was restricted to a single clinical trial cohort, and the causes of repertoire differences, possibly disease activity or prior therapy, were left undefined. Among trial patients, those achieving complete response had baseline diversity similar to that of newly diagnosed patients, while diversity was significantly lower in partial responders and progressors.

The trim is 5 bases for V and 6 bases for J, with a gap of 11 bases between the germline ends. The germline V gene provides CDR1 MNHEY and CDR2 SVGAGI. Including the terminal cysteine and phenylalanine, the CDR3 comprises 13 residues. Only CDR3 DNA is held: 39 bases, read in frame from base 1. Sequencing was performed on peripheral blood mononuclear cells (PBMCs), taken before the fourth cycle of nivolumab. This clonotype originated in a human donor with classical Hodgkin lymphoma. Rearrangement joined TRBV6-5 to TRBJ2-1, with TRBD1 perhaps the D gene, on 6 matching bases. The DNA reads TGTGCCAGCAGTCTCGGACAGTTCAATGAGCAGTTCTTC. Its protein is CASSLGQFNEQFF.